This T cell receptor beta chain was sequenced in a study of blood T cell repertoires in COVID-19. For the study at large: From T cells, B-cell-depleted T cells, or PBMCs came the material, which was cDNA or gDNA.

Method: immunoSEQ multiplex PCR; TCRdb's copy keeps in-frame clones and lacks some. The table records a few hundred thousand clones, approximately 83% of them present only once. This clone was recorded a few times. The CDR3 runs to 14 residues. Trimming took 8 bases from V and 3 from J, leaving 16 bases between them. Germline lookup yields CDR1 SNHLY and CDR2 FYNNEI. The sequenced sample consisted of peripheral blood. The J gene is TRBJ1-2, the V gene TRBV2; a possible D gene is TRBD1 (5 bases). This receptor was taken from a woman aged 30 to 39 who had recovered from COVID-19. CDR3 coding DNA: TGTGCCAGCGGAGGGGCCGGAAGCGACTATGGCTACACCTTC. Translation: CASGGAGSDYGYTF.